This entry lists 3 T cell receptor beta chains sequenced from one sample in a study of cytomegalovirus exposure and HLA in healthy donors (dated 2017 in TCRdb). Library construction relied on the immunoSEQ multiplex PCR assay. TCRdb took over this immuneACCESS table, retaining in-frame rearrangements with V and J assigned. Such tables are incomplete; in checked studies, under half of the missing clones stem from an unresolved V gene, and the remainder is unexplained. Within this sample are approximately 65,000 clones, with approximately 91% of them counted one time only. About 3% of the sample is held by the ten biggest clonotypes. The sequenced material came from PBMCs. Receptor source: a man aged 18 to 29 in good health and CMV-seronegative.

The rearrangement joins TRBV6-6 to TRBJ2-7; 9 bases match TRBD1. This CDR3 has 14 residues. V dropped 6 bases and J dropped 7; count of bases not matched to a gene: 10. Germline V gives CDR1 MNHNY, CDR2 SVGAGI (reference sequence). CDR3 residues: CASSLQGAVKEQYF. CDR3 DNA sequence: TGTGCCAGCAGCCTACAGGGGGCTGTTAAAGAGCAGTACTTC.

The chain links TRBV2 to TRBJ2-7, with D perhaps matching TRBD2 (5 bases). Trimming took 3 bases from V and 4 from J, leaving 13 bases between them. The CDR3 is made up of 14 amino acids. Germline loops: CDR1 SNHLY, CDR2 FYNNEI. This CDR3 reads CASSEVTWEYEQYF. The CDR3 DNA sequence: TGTGCCAGCAGTGAGGTCACATGGGAGTACGAGCAGTACTTC.

The rearrangement links TRBV28 to TRBJ2-7; tentative D call: TRBD1 (7 bases). The CDR3 has 14 residues. V lost 9 bases, J lost 3 bases, and 18 bases lay in between. Germline V lookup: CDR1 MDHEN, CDR2 SYDVKM. The CDR3 here is CASSGDSLIYEQYF. The CDR3 DNA reads as TGTGCCAGTTCGGGGGACAGTTTGATCTACGAGCAGTACTTC.